This TCR beta chain was obtained from a study of CD8 T cells in ankylosing spondylitis. Library preparation for TCR beta used quantitative 5'-RACE with molecular barcodes. TCRdb reanalysed the 5' RACE reads using MiXCR and keeps one entry per CDR3 protein. The sample consists of approximately 300,000 distinct CDR3 sequences, less than 9.5% of them appearing once. Regarding this clonotype: Its antigen remains unidentified.

General study points: Earlier studies detected some motif variants in reactive arthritis synovial fluid and blood. Disease-linked clones had a CD8+ phenotype and relatively low frequency in peripheral blood. Seemingly characteristic of ankylosing spondylitis blood was a TCR beta motif consisting of about 8 highly homologous variants. Reportedly, disease-linked clones are significantly enriched in ankylosing spondylitis patients' matched synovial fluid.

The CDR3 has 11 amino acids. V was shortened by 8 bases and J by 2 bases, with 7 bases between the two germline ends. Germline V gives CDR1 MDHEN, CDR2 SYDVKM. The source material was blood, either unsorted or a sorted T cell fraction (not recorded which). This TCR derives from a male donor with ankylosing spondylitis. This chain links TRBV28 with TRBJ2-7; no firm D call. The CDR3 bases are TGTGCCAGCGGGTGGCCCTACGAGCAGTACTTC. This translates into CASGWPYEQYF.